The rows below give T cell receptor beta chains drawn from one sample of a study of radiation and T cells in renal cell carcinoma. TCRdb's table, derived via immunoSEQ multiplex PCR, lists solely in-frame clones and lacks some. The sample has approximately 140,000 clones, about 87% seen once; the top ten hold roughly 4%. Sequencing was performed on blood, taken from a patient whose treatment included radiotherapy and nephrectomy. The source of these receptors is a woman aged 70-85 years with renal cell carcinoma. Both conserved end residues are part of each CDR3. The D gene is left open where the match is weak. A clone size is listed for some rows: how often the clone was seen (once, few, many), or a class if it is expanded.

d_call: .
j_call: TRBJ1-2
v_call: TRBV5-4
clone_size: few
cdr3_nt: TGTGCCAGCAGCCGAACAGGAGAAGGCTACACCTTC
cdr3_aa: CASSRTGEGYTF

d_call: TRBD1
j_call: TRBJ2-7
v_call: TRBV19
clone_size: .
cdr3_nt: TGTGCCAGTAGTAAAAACCGACAGGGTTCCTACGAGCAGTACTTC
cdr3_aa: CASSKNRQGSYEQYF

d_call: .
j_call: TRBJ1-6
v_call: TRBV27
clone_size: .
cdr3_nt: TGTGCCAGCAGTTTAAGATCACCCCTCCACTTT
cdr3_aa: CASSLRSPLHF

d_call: TRBD2
j_call: TRBJ2-1
v_call: TRBV5-1
clone_size: once
cdr3_nt: TGCGCCAGCAGCCATGGACTAGCGGGAGACAATGAGCAGTTCTTC
cdr3_aa: CASSHGLAGDNEQFF

d_call: .
j_call: TRBJ2-7
v_call: TRBV7-2
clone_size: .
cdr3_nt: TGTGCCAGCAGCTTAGCCATGCGCAGGGTCTCCGAGCAGTACTTC
cdr3_aa: CASSLAMRRVSEQYF

d_call: .
j_call: TRBJ1-2
v_call: TRBV7-9
clone_size: .
cdr3_nt: TGTGCCAGCAGCACCACCGGGGACGGCGCTGGCTACACCTTC
cdr3_aa: CASSTTGDGAGYTF

d_call: TRBD1
j_call: TRBJ2-7
v_call: TRBV10-3
clone_size: .
cdr3_nt: TGTGCCATCAGTGACGGGGATAGGGGGCCCCCTTACGAGCAGTACTTC
cdr3_aa: CAISDGDRGPPYEQYF

d_call: TRBD1
j_call: TRBJ1-4
v_call: TRBV7-2
clone_size: once
cdr3_nt: TGTGCCAGCAGCTTAACAGGGGGGCCCCTTCGGGCAACTAATGAAAAACTGTTTTTT
cdr3_aa: CASSLTGGPLRATNEKLFF

d_call: .
j_call: TRBJ2-1
v_call: TRBV2
clone_size: .
cdr3_nt: TGTGCCAGCAACGGGGGGCTTTCCTACAATGAGCAGTTCTTC
cdr3_aa: CASNGGLSYNEQFF

d_call: TRBD1
j_call: TRBJ2-2
v_call: TRBV11-3
clone_size: .
cdr3_nt: TGTGCCAGCAGTCAGACCGGGACAGTGAACACCGGGGAGCTGTTTTTT
cdr3_aa: CASSQTGTVNTGELFF

d_call: .
j_call: TRBJ2-3
v_call: TRBV5-4
clone_size: .
cdr3_nt: TGTGCCAGCAGCTTGGACGGCACAGATACGCAGTATTTT
cdr3_aa: CASSLDGTDTQYF

d_call: .
j_call: TRBJ1-5
v_call: TRBV30
clone_size: .
cdr3_nt: TGTGCCTGGAGTGTGGGGAGTGGGGGGTCCGCCCAGCATTTT
cdr3_aa: CAWSVGSGGSAQHF

d_call: TRBD2
j_call: TRBJ2-2
v_call: TRBV19
clone_size: .
cdr3_nt: TGTGCCAGTAGGACGGGACTAGCGGGGGGGCCGGTCACCGGGGAGCTGTTTTTT
cdr3_aa: CASRTGLAGGPVTGELFF

d_call: .
j_call: TRBJ2-1
v_call: TRBV2
clone_size: once
cdr3_nt: TGTGCCAGCACCCCATCAGGGATGTTAGTGGATGAGCAGTTCTTC
cdr3_aa: CASTPSGMLVDEQFF

d_call: .
j_call: TRBJ2-2
v_call: TRBV9
clone_size: .
cdr3_nt: TGTGCCAGCAGCGTAGTTCTTACCGGGGAGCTGTTTTTT
cdr3_aa: CASSVVLTGELFF

d_call: TRBD1
j_call: TRBJ1-1
v_call: TRBV7-9
clone_size: .
cdr3_nt: TGTGCCAGCAGCTTAGCGACCCACCGGACAGGGCCCGAAACTGAAGCTTTCTTT
cdr3_aa: CASSLATHRTGPETEAFF

d_call: .
j_call: TRBJ1-1
v_call: TRBV5-1
clone_size: few
cdr3_nt: TGCGCCAGCAGCTTCAACACATTAAGGGACTCTGAAGCTTTCTTT
cdr3_aa: CASSFNTLRDSEAFF

d_call: .
j_call: TRBJ1-1
v_call: TRBV30
clone_size: .
cdr3_nt: TGTGCCTCCTCCAAGGGTGCACCTGAAGCTTTCTTT
cdr3_aa: CASSKGAPEAFF

d_call: .
j_call: TRBJ1-2
v_call: TRBV5-4
clone_size: .
cdr3_nt: TGTGCCAGCAGCAGCCAACGGAATGGCTACACCTTC
cdr3_aa: CASSSQRNGYTF

d_call: TRBD1
j_call: TRBJ1-2
v_call: TRBV6-5
clone_size: few
cdr3_nt: TGTGCCAGCATCGGACAGGGGCAGGGCTACACCTTC
cdr3_aa: CASIGQGQGYTF

d_call: TRBD2
j_call: TRBJ2-1
v_call: TRBV6-1
clone_size: once
cdr3_nt: TGTGCCAGCAGTGAAGATGAGCGGGGGTGGTACAATGAGCAGTTCTTC
cdr3_aa: CASSEDERGWYNEQFF

d_call: TRBD2
j_call: TRBJ2-7
v_call: TRBV27
clone_size: .
cdr3_nt: TGTGCCAGCTCCCTGAGCGGGACGACCTTCTACGAGCAGTACTTC
cdr3_aa: CASSLSGTTFYEQYF

d_call: .
j_call: TRBJ1-4
v_call: TRBV4-3
clone_size: .
cdr3_nt: TGCGCCAGCAGCCCAAGATCATTGCCCTCCCGGGGAAAACTGTTTTTT
cdr3_aa: CASSPRSLPSRGKLFF

d_call: .
j_call: TRBJ1-5
v_call: TRBV25-1
clone_size: few
cdr3_nt: TGTGCCAGCAGTGAATACGACGGGGGTCAGCCCCAGCATTTT
cdr3_aa: CASSEYDGGQPQHF

d_call: .
j_call: TRBJ1-2
v_call: TRBV10-3
clone_size: once
cdr3_nt: TGTGCCATCAGTGAGTCTGGACGCAACTATGGCTACACCTTC
cdr3_aa: CAISESGRNYGYTF

d_call: TRBD1
j_call: TRBJ2-1
v_call: TRBV9
clone_size: .
cdr3_nt: TGTGCCAGCAGCCATCACCGGGACAGGGGGCACGATGAGCAGTTCTTC
cdr3_aa: CASSHHRDRGHDEQFF

d_call: .
j_call: TRBJ1-2
v_call: TRBV7-2
clone_size: .
cdr3_nt: TGTGCCAGCAGCACATTTCAGGGGTCTGGGATCTATGGCTACACCTTC
cdr3_aa: CASSTFQGSGIYGYTF

d_call: .
j_call: TRBJ1-2
v_call: TRBV15
clone_size: .
cdr3_nt: TGTGCCACTTCCTCCGGGCCAAACTATGGCTACACCTTC
cdr3_aa: CATSSGPNYGYTF

d_call: TRBD1
j_call: TRBJ2-5
v_call: TRBV28
clone_size: .
cdr3_nt: TGTGCCAGCAGTTCAGAGGGACAGGGGATTGAAGAGACCCAGTACTTC
cdr3_aa: CASSSEGQGIEETQYF

d_call: TRBD1
j_call: TRBJ1-1
v_call: TRBV6-5
clone_size: .
cdr3_nt: TGTGCCAGCAGACTTCTCGGACAGGAGAACACTGAAGCTTTCTTT
cdr3_aa: CASRLLGQENTEAFF

d_call: .
j_call: TRBJ1-6
v_call: TRBV19
clone_size: .
cdr3_nt: TGTGCCAGTAGCGAACAGGGAGTCGGTTCACCCCTCCACTTT
cdr3_aa: CASSEQGVGSPLHF